Below are 13 T cell receptor beta chains sequenced from a single sample in a study of cytomegalovirus exposure and HLA in healthy donors. 60 Vbeta and 13 Jbeta primers were used in PCR. Sequenced by immunoSEQ multiplex PCR; TCRdb stores in-frame clones only, minus some. Of 90,000 to 120,000 clones listed, about three quarters were seen once; the top ten hold roughly 5.4%. Source material: PBMCs. These receptors all come from a woman aged 18-29 years in good health and CMV-seropositive.

This clone was seen only a few times. CDR3 coding DNA: TGTGCCAGCACCTCCGGGACTAGCGGGAGCCCCCTCTCCTACGAGCAGTACTTC. It encodes CASTSGTSGSPLSYEQYF. The chain is built from TRBV21-1 and TRBJ2-7; the listed D gene, TRBD2, was not tested against the DNA. TRBV21-1 is reported as a pseudogene. The CDR3 is made up of 18 amino acids.

The rearrangement joins TRBV6-6 to TRBJ2-7, with 11 bases that match TRBD2. V dropped 5 bases and J dropped 0; count of bases not matched to a gene: 6. The germline gives CDR1 MNHNY, CDR2 SVGAGI (reference sequence). The CDR3 runs 16 residues. Here the CDR3 DNA reads TGTGCCAGCAGTGGGGGGACTAGCGGTAGCTCCTACGAGCAGTACTTC. Amino acids: CASSGGTSGSSYEQYF.

This clone showed up just once. The junction shows a germline mismatch at one end, possibly a read error. In nucleotides, the CDR3 is TGTGCTAGCAGCTCCCCACCCAGACTAGGCCGGGGACTCGAGCAGTACTTC. Translated: CASSSPPRLGRGLEQYF. This chain joins TRBV7-7 and TRBJ2-7; D is possibly TRBD2 (6 bases). The germline CDR1 and CDR2 sequences are SSHAT and FNYEAQ (reference sequence). CDR3 length equals 17 residues.

The chain combines TRBV6-4 with TRBJ2-3; 9 positions agree with TRBD2. Germline V CDR1 and CDR2: MRHNA, SNTAGT. This CDR3 region has 15 residues. The junction had 5 bases not matched to a gene; V was cut back by 4 bases and J by 3 bases. CDR3 in amino acids: CASSGGSGRTDTQYF. In DNA, the CDR3 is TGTGCCAGCAGTGGTGGTAGCGGGAGAACAGATACGCAGTATTTT.

The CDR3 region is CASSQVGTSESYEQYF. The CDR3 DNA sequence: TGCGCCAGCAGCCAAGTAGGAACTAGTGAGTCCTACGAGCAGTACTTC. V is TRBV4-1 and J is TRBJ2-7; D possibly corresponds to TRBD2 (5 bases). Germline CDR1 MGHRA, CDR2 YSYEKL. The length of the CDR3 is 16 residues. The V end was cut by 1 base, the J end by 1 base, with 14 bases between.

As to this clone: The sample contains more than one DNA sequence encoding this CDR3. The genes are TRBV18 and TRBJ2-6; 9 nucleotides line up with TRBD1. The germline CDR1 and CDR2 sequences are KGHSH and LQKENI. This CDR3 comprises 17 residues. The V gene end was trimmed by 2 bases and the J gene end by 0 bases; junction bases not matched to a gene: 2. The CDR3 DNA follows: TGTGCCAGCTCACCAGGGACAGGGTCCTCTGGGGCCAACGTCCTGACTTTC. Its translation is CASSPGTGSSGANVLTF. Drawing the rest from reference TRBV18 and TRBJ2-6, the complete variable domain is NAGVMQNPRHLVRRRGQEARLRCSPMKGHSHVYWYRQLPEEGLKFMVYLQKENIIDESGMPKERFSAEFPKEGPSILRIQQVVRGDSAAYFCASSPGTGSSGANVLTFGAGSRLTVL.

This sequence joins TRBV28 and TRBJ1-1; D is undetermined. The V end was cut by 6 bases, the J end by 4 bases, with 6 bases between. CDR1 is MDHEN and CDR2 is SYDVKM in the germline V gene. This CDR3 spans 11 amino acids. CDR3 sequence: CASRKPTEAFF. Written as DNA, the CDR3 is TGTGCCAGCAGGAAGCCCACTGAAGCTTTCTTT.

This sequence joins TRBV19 and TRBJ1-2; weak D call: TRBD1 (6 bases). V was clipped by 5 bases and J by 2 bases, with 15 bases between them. Per germline, CDR1 LNHDA and CDR2 SQIVND (reference sequence). CDR3 length equals 15 residues. The CDR3 is CASSVPGHSNYGYTF. CDR3 nucleotides: TGTGCCAGTAGTGTTCCGGGACACAGCAACTATGGCTACACCTTC.

The rearrangement links TRBV6-4 to TRBJ2-1; D is ambiguous. CDR1 is MRHNA and CDR2 is SNTAGT in the germline V gene. The ends were cut back, 0 bases at V and 3 bases at J, with 3 bases in the middle. The CDR3 is made up of 13 amino acids. The CDR3 DNA reads TGTGCCAGCAGTGACTCTAGCTACAATGAGCAGTTCTTC. Residues: CASSDSSYNEQFF.

This clone was counted only a few times. The CDR3 DNA follows: TGTGCCAGCAGCTTAGCAGGGGGGAACACTGAAGCTTTCTTT. It codes for CASSLAGGNTEAFF. The chain links TRBV13 to TRBJ1-1; 7 positions match TRBD1. V was pared by 1 base and J by 1 base, with 0 bases of the junction left unmatched. This CDR3 has 14 amino acids. Germline CDR1 PRHDT, CDR2 FYEKMQ (reference sequence).

The chain is built from TRBV2 and TRBJ2-7; 10 bases are a match to TRBD1. Germline-derived CDR1 and CDR2 are SNHLY and FYNNEI. CDR3 size: 17 residues. Trimming removed 6 bases from V and 3 bases from J; junction bases left unmatched: 14. CDR3 residues: CASSVLVGQGVRYEQYF. CDR3 nucleotide sequence: TGTGCCAGCAGCGTTCTAGTTGGACAGGGGGTCCGCTACGAGCAGTACTTC.

The chain joins TRBV9 to TRBJ2-1; weak D call: TRBD2 (6 bases). The CDR3 loop spans 10 amino acids. V was cut by 10 bases and J by 6 bases, with 8 bases left in between. In germline, CDR1 is SGDLS, CDR2 YYNGEE. CDR3 region: CAPGSNEQFF. The CDR3 DNA reads TGTGCCCCCGGGAGCAATGAGCAGTTCTTC.

The chain links TRBV4-2 to TRBJ2-7; TRBD2 aligns across 7 bases. Per germline, CDR1 LGHNA and CDR2 YNFKEQ. The CDR3 sequence is 14 residues long. Trimming cost V 3 bases and J 3 bases; bases outside gene matches: 5. CDR3 loop: CASSHPGLVYEQYF. The DNA of the CDR3 is TGTGCCAGCAGCCACCCAGGACTAGTCTACGAGCAGTACTTC.